These 15 T cell receptor beta chains share one sample of origin, sequenced in a study of CD8+CD57+ T cells in acquired aplastic anemia. Template material for TCR beta VDJ and CDR3 profiling consisted of genomic DNA. TCRdb re-called the reads through MiXCR, storing one row per CDR3 protein. The sample records about 200,000 distinct CDR3 sequences, around three fifths being singletons. For sequencing, patients were chosen who had shown expansion of CD8+CD57+ cells by flow cytometry. Sequencing was performed on sorted CD4+, CD8+, or CD8+CD57+ T cells (not recorded which) from PBMCs. The receptors originated from a human donor with aplastic anemia.

CDR3 sequence: CASSERETAHSEAFF. CDR3 in DNA: TGTGCCAGCAGTGAACGCGAAACCGCTCATTCTGAAGCTTTCTTT. This chain joins TRBV14 and TRBJ1-1; the D is unclear. The V and J ends lost 6 bases and 6 bases respectively, with 20 bases between them. Germline-derived CDR1 and CDR2 are SGHDN and FVKESK. The CDR3 has 15 amino acids.

This clonotype showed up just once. V usage is TRBV18 and J usage is TRBJ2-2; D assignment may be TRBD1 or TRBD2 (7 bases each). The ends were cut back, 5 bases at V and 2 bases at J, with 18 bases in the middle. In germline, CDR1 is KGHSH, CDR2 LQKENI. The CDR3 has 17 amino acids. The DNA of the CDR3 is TGTGCCAGCTCAGGGAGGGACAGCACAACCAACACCGGGGAGCTGTTTTTT. Translated, it gives CASSGRDSTTNTGELFF. The full variable domain, its missing parts supplied by reference TRBV18 and TRBJ2-2, is NAGVMQNPRHLVRRRGQEARLRCSPMKGHSHVYWYRQLPEEGLKFMVYLQKENIIDESGMPKERFSAEFPKEGPSILRIQQVVRGDSAAYFCASSGRDSTTNTGELFFGEGSRLTVL.

This clonotype was seen more than once but under ten times. The chain uses TRBV14 and TRBJ2-1, with a weak D call TRBD1 (5 bases). Germline CDR1 is SGHDN and CDR2 is FVKESK. V was pared by 1 base and J by 3 bases, with 7 bases between. The CDR3 loop spans 14 amino acids. The CDR3 reads CASSQGGSYNEQFF. The CDR3 nucleotides read TGTGCCAGCAGCCAAGGGGGCAGCTACAATGAGCAGTTCTTC.

The chain combines TRBV19 with TRBJ2-1; D tentatively fits TRBD1 or TRBD2 (7 bases each). The V gene lost 10 bases and the J gene lost 7 bases, with 20 bases spanning the gap. The length of the CDR3 is 14 residues. Germline loops: CDR1 LNHDA, CDR2 SQIVND (reference sequence). CDR3 amino acids: CATSRGTTVNEQFF. CDR3 nucleotides: TGTGCCACCTCCAGGGGGACTACCGTTAATGAGCAGTTCTTC.

The chain links TRBV6-5 to TRBJ2-7; no reliable D call. The germline V gene encodes CDR1 MNHEY and CDR2 SVGAGI. The CDR3 is 13 residues long. With 2 bases removed from V and 3 bases from J, the gap between germline ends came to 8 bases. The CDR3 nucleotides are TGTGCCAGCAGTTACCGAAGTGACTACGAGCAGTACTTC. This sequence encodes CASSYRSDYEQYF.

This chain joins TRBV24-1 and TRBJ2-7; 7 bases align to TRBD1. The CDR3 totals 16 residues. Germline CDR1 is KGHDR and CDR2 is SFDVKD. Losses at the gene ends were 2 bases for V and 0 bases for J; bases not matched to a gene: 6. CDR3 bases: TGTGCCACCAGTGATTCCGGGACAGCCAACTCCTACGAGCAGTACTTC. This encodes CATSDSGTANSYEQYF.

Regarding this clonotype: A read error is likely, as this CDR3 ends without the conserved phenylalanine or tryptophan. CDR3 sequence: CASSTPGTGGEGYTL. The CDR3 DNA is TGTGCCAGCAGCACTCCTGGGACAGGGGGTGAAGGCTACACCTTG. This rearrangement joins TRBV7-2 to TRBJ1-2; 11 nucleotides agree with TRBD1. Germline CDR1 reads SGHTA; CDR2 reads FQGNSA. Trimming removed 5 bases from V and 8 bases from J; junction bases left unmatched: 10. This CDR3 is 15 amino acids long.

V gene TRBV7-3 combines with J gene TRBJ2-7, with 10 bases identical to TRBD2. The CDR3 length is 17 residues. Germline trimming cut 3 bases from V and 3 bases from J; bases unmatched to any gene: 11. Germline loops: CDR1 SGHTA, CDR2 FQGTGA. The CDR3 coding sequence is TGTGCCAGCAGCTTGACTAGCGGGTCGCTTTCTGGCTACGAGCAGTACTTC. Its protein is CASSLTSGSLSGYEQYF.

This clonotype has a single count. The chain couples TRBV7-2 to TRBJ1-3, with unresolved D. Trimming left V 7 bases short and J 4 bases short, with 14 bases between. The CDR3 has 14 residues. From germline, CDR1 is SGHTA and CDR2 FQGNSA. In DNA, the CDR3 is TGTGCCAGCAACCACGCCGGATCAGGAAACACCATATATTTT. Protein product: CASNHAGSGNTIYF.

This clonotype was detected ten times or more. The chain recombines TRBV6-1 with TRBJ2-7, with TRBD1 matching 8 bases. V lost 6 bases and J lost 2; bases outside the gene matches: 6. The CDR3 runs to 14 residues. Looked up from germline, CDR1 is MNHNS and CDR2 is SASEGT. CDR3: CASRTGALTYEQYF. The CDR3 nucleotides are TGTGCCAGCAGGACAGGGGCGCTAACCTACGAGCAGTACTTC.

The chain joins TRBV12-3 or TRBV12-4 to TRBJ2-3; 16 bases agree with TRBD2. The CDR3 length is 20 residues. Unmatched junction bases numbered 17, after V lost 7 bases and J lost 4 bases. Here the CDR3 reads CASIPGTSGGGGNGPDTQYF. CDR3 sequence (DNA): TGTGCCAGCATACCCGGGACTAGCGGGGGGGGCGGGAACGGGCCAGATACGCAGTATTTT.

This clonotype occurred many times. This rearrangement joins TRBV19 to TRBJ1-2; 8 bases are a match to TRBD1. Germline V gene data show CDR1 as LNHDA and CDR2 as SQIVND (reference sequence). V lost 0 bases to trimming and J lost 8 bases; unmatched junction nucleotides: 11. The CDR3 spans 16 residues. The CDR3 region has the DNA TGTGCCAGTAGTATAGATCTCGGGACAGGCCTTGGGGGCTACACCTTC. Its protein product is CASSIDLGTGLGGYTF.

This sequence joins TRBV12-3 or TRBV12-4 and TRBJ1-1, with 8 bases identical to TRBD1. V lost 6 bases to trimming and J lost 7 bases; unmatched junction nucleotides: 10. CDR3 length: 14 residues. The CDR3 DNA follows: TGTGCCAGCAGCTTGAGGGACAGGAGAAGTGAAGCTTTCTTT. Encoded protein: CASSLRDRRSEAFF.

Many counts were recorded for this clonotype. The DNA for the CDR3 is TGTGCCAGCAGCACTTCTAGGGAACAGGGGGCCTACGAGCAGTACTTC. Translating gives CASSTSREQGAYEQYF. The rearrangement links TRBV6-5 to TRBJ2-7; 8 bases align to TRBD1. The V and J ends lost 6 bases and 2 bases, in that order; junction bases with no gene match: 12. CDR1 and CDR2 from the germline V gene are MNHEY and SVGAGI. The CDR3 extends over 16 amino acids.

The chain recombines TRBV6-6 with TRBJ1-3; D possibly corresponds to TRBD1 (6 bases). Germline V gene sequence: CDR1 MNHNY, CDR2 SVGAGI (reference sequence). CDR3 length: 17 amino acids. The V gene lost 5 bases and the J gene lost 3 bases, with 20 bases spanning the gap. CDR3 bases: TGTGCCAGCAGTCCCTGGGGGGGCAACCTCGGTGGAAACACCATATATTTT. This translates into CASSPWGGNLGGNTIYF.